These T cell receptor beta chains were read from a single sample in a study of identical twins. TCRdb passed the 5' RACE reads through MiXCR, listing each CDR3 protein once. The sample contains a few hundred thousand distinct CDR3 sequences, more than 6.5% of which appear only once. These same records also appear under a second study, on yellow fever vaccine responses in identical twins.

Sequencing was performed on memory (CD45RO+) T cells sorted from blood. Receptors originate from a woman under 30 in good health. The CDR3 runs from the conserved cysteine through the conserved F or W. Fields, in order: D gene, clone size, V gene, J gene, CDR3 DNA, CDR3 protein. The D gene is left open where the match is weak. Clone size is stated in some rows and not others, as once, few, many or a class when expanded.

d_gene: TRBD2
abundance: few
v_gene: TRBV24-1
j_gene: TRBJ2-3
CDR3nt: TGTGCCACCAGTGATTTAGCGGGGGCCCCAGATACGCAGTATTTT
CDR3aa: CATSDLAGAPDTQYF

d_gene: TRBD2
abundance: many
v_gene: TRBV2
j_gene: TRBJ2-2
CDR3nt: TGTGCCAGCAGCCCAAGCGGGGGGAACACCGGGGAGCTGTTTTTT
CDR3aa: CASSPSGGNTGELFF

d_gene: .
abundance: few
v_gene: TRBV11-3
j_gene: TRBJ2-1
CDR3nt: TGTGCCAGCAGCTTACAGGCGTTGGGGTACAATGAGCAGTTCTTC
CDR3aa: CASSLQALGYNEQFF

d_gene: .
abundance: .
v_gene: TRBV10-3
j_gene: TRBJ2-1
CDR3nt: TGTGCCATCGGTCGCAGCGGAAACAATGAGCAGTTCTTC
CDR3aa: CAIGRSGNNEQFF

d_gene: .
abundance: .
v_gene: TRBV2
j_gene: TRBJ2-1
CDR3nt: TGTGCCAGCGGTGAGGAGTTGAATGAGCAGTTCTTC
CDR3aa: CASGEELNEQFF

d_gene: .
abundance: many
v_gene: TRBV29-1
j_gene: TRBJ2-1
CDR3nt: TGCAGCGTTGAACCAGCATCGGCTCGGAGCGAGCAGTTCTTC
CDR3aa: CSVEPASARSEQFF

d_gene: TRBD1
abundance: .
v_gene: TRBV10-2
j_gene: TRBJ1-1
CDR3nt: TGCGCCAGCGGGACAGGGGTAGTGAACACTGAAGCTTTCTTT
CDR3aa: CASGTGVVNTEAFF

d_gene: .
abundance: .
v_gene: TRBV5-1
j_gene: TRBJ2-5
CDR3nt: TGCGCCAGCAGCCCCACGGCGAGGGGAGCCTCAGAGACCCAGTACTTC
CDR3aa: CASSPTARGASETQYF

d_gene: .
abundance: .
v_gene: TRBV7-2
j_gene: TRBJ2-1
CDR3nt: TGTGCCAGCAGCTTAGCGGGGGAGTACAATGAGCAGTGCTTC
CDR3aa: CASSLAGEYNEQCF

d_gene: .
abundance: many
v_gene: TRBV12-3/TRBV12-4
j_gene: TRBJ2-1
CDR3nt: TGTGCCAGCACTCAAATTGGTGAGCAGTTCTTC
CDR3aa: CASTQIGEQFF

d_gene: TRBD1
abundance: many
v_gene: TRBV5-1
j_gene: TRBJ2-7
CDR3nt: TGCGCCAGCAGCTCGCGGACAGGCCCCTCCGAGCAGTACTTC
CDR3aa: CASSSRTGPSEQYF

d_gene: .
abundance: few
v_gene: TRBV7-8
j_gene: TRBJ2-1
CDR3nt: TGTGCCAGCAGCTTAGTTTCCGGTTCAAATGAGCAGTTCTTC
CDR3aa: CASSLVSGSNEQFF

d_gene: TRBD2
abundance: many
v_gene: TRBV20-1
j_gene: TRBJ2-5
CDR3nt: TGCAGTGCTAGACCTACTAGCGTAGTAGAGACCCAGTACTTC
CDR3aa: CSARPTSVVETQYF

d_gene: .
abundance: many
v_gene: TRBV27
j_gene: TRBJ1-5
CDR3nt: TGTGCCAGCAGCCGGGCCTTCACCCCATACAATCAGCCCCAGCATTTT
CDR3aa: CASSRAFTPYNQPQHF

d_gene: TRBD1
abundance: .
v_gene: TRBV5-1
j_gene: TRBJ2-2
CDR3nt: TGCGCCAGCAGCTCAGGAGACAGGGGAAGTACCGGGGAGCTGTTTTTT
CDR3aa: CASSSGDRGSTGELFF

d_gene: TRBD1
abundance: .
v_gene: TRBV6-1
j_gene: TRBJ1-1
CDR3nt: TGTGCCAGCAGCGGGACAGGGGCCCCGAACACTGAAGCTTTCTTT
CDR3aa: CASSGTGAPNTEAFF

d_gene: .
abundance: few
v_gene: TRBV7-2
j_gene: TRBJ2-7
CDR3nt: TGTGCCAGCAGCTCATACCCTGCCTCCCCCTACGAGCAGTACTTC
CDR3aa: CASSSYPASPYEQYF

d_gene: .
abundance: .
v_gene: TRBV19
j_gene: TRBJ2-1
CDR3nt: TGTGCCAGTTTGGGCTACCCAGGGGATGAGCAGTTCTTC
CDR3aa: CASLGYPGDEQFF

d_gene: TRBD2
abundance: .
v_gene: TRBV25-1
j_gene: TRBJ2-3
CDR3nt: TGTGCCAGCAGTGAAGGAGTACTAGCGGAACTAGATACGCAGTATTTT
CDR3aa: CASSEGVLAELDTQYF

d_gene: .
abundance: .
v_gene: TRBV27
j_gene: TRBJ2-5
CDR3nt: TGTGCCAGCACCGAGAGTGGCCTCGTAACAATGACCCAGTACTTC
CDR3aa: CASTESGLVTMTQYF

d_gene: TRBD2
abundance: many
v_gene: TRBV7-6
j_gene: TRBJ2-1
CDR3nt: TGTGCCAGCAGCTTCCTAGCGGGAGGGCCCAGGAATGAGCAGTTCTTC
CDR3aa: CASSFLAGGPRNEQFF

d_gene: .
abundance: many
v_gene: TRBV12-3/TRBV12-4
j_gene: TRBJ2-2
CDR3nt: TGTGCCAGCAGTTTGGTAGGCTCCTACACCGGGGAGCTGTTTTTT
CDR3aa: CASSLVGSYTGELFF

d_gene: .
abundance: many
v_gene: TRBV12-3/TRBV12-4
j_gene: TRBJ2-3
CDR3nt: TGTGCCAGCAGTTCCTGGACGGGGCAGGATACGCAGTATTTT
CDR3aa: CASSSWTGQDTQYF

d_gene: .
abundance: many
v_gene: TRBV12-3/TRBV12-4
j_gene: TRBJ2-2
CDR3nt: TGTGCCAGCAGCTTCGTTTGGAACACCGGGGAGCTGTTTTTT
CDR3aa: CASSFVWNTGELFF

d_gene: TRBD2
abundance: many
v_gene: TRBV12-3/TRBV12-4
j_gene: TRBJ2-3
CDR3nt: TGTGCCAGCAGTTTATGGGGACTAGCGGTAAACACAGATACGCAGTATTTT
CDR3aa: CASSLWGLAVNTDTQYF

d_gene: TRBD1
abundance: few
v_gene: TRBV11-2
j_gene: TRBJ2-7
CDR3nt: TGTGCCAGCAGCTTAAGGGACAGGTCCTACGAGCAGTACTTC
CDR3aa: CASSLRDRSYEQYF

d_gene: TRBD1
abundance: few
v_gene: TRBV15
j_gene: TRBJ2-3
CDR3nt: TGTGCCACCAGCACCCGGACAGGGGGTCTAGTGGGAGATACGCAGTATTTT
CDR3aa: CATSTRTGGLVGDTQYF

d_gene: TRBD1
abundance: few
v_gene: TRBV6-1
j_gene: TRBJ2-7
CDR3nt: TGTGCCAGCAGATCCACAGGGGGCGCGTACGAGCAGTACTTC
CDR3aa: CASRSTGGAYEQYF

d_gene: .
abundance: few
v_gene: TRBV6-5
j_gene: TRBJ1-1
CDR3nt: TGTGCCAGCAGTTTCGACTTTATGAACACTGAAGCTTTCTTT
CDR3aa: CASSFDFMNTEAFF

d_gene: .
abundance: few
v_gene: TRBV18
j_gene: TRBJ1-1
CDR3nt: TGTGCCAGCTCACCTGGGATGGGACAGAACACTGAAGCTTTCTTT
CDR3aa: CASSPGMGQNTEAFF

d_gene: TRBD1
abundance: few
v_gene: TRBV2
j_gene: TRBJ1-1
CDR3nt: TGTGCCAGCAGTCAATCCGGGACAGGGGGAACTGAAGCTTTCTTT
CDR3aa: CASSQSGTGGTEAFF

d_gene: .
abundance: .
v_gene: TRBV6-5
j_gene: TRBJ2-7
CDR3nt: TGTGCCAGCAGTTACGCGGCAGGGGGGGTATACGAGCAGTACTTC
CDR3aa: CASSYAAGGVYEQYF

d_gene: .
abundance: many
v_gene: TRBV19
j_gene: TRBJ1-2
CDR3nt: TGTGCCAGTAGTACAGAGCAGGGGCAGGATTTCTATGGCTACACCTTC
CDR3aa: CASSTEQGQDFYGYTF

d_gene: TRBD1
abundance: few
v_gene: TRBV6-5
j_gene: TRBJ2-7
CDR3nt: TGTGCCAGCAGTTACTCGAGGGGCAGGGGGCAATCCTACGAGCAGTACTTC
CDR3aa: CASSYSRGRGQSYEQYF

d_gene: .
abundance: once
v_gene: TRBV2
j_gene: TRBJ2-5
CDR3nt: TGTGCCAGCAGTGAAGCGGAAAAAAAGACCCAGTACTTC
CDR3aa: CASSEAEKKTQYF

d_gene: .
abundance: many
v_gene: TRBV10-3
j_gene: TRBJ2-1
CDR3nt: TGTGCCATCAGAAACAGGGAGATCAGTGAGCAGTTCTTC
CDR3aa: CAIRNREISEQFF

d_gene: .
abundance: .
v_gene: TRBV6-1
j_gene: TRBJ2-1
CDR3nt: TGTGCCAGCAGTGAATCTGCGTTCTCCTACAATGAGCAGTTCTTC
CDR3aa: CASSESAFSYNEQFF

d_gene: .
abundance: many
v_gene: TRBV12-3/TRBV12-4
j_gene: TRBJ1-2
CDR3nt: TGTGCCAGCAGATACGACGGAACCAGGGATGGCTACACCTTC
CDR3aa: CASRYDGTRDGYTF

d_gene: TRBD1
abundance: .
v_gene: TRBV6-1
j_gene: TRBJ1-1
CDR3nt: TGTGCCAGCAGTGAATTAGGACAGGGGAGCACTGAAGCTTTCTTT
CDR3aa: CASSELGQGSTEAFF